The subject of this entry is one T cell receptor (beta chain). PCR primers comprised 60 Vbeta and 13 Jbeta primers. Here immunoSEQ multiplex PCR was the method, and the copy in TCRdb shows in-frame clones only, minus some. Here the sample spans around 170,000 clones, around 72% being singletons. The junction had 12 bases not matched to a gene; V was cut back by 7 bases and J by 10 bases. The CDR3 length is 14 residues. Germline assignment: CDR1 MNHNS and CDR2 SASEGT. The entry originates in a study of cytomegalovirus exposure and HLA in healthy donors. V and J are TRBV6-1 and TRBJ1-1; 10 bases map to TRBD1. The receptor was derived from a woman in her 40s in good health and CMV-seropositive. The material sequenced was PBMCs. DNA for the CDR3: TGTGCCAGCATTGGGGGACAGGGGCGGACGGGAGCTTTCTTT. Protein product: CASIGGQGRTGAFF.